The rows below give T cell receptor beta chains drawn from one sample of a study of T-cell reconstitution after alpha-beta-depleted transplantation in children. TCRdb re-called the PCR reads through MiXCR, storing one row per CDR3 protein. The sample contains about 200,000 distinct CDR3 sequences, 6.6% of which appear only once. The source was PBMCs, collected before TCRalphabeta/CD19-depleted stem cell transplant. These receptors all stem from a boy aged 2 to 10 with acute lymphoblastic leukemia, due to receive a stem cell transplant. CDR3s include the opening cysteine and the closing phenylalanine or tryptophan. Fields, in order: V gene, clone size, D gene, J gene, CDR3 protein, CDR3 DNA. The D gene is left open where the match is weak. Only some rows state a clone size, as once, few, many or a class for expanded clones.

v_gene: TRBV20-1
abundance: few
d_gene: TRBD2
j_gene: TRBJ2-1
CDR3aa: CSARDLAGRYEQFF
CDR3nt: TGCAGTGCTAGAGACCTAGCGGGAAGGTATGAGCAGTTCTTC

v_gene: TRBV6-4
abundance: NA
d_gene: TRBD2
j_gene: TRBJ2-1
CDR3aa: CASSDSRSLAGTDEQFF
CDR3nt: TGTGCCAGCAGTGACTCGAGGTCTCTAGCGGGGACAGATGAGCAGTTCTTC

v_gene: TRBV5-1
abundance: many
d_gene: TRBD1
j_gene: TRBJ2-7
CDR3aa: CASTGTDLDEQYF
CDR3nt: TGCGCCAGCACGGGGACAGACCTTGACGAGCAGTACTTC

v_gene: TRBV7-2
abundance: many
d_gene: NA
j_gene: TRBJ2-1
CDR3aa: CASSTPSRNEQFF
CDR3nt: TGTGCCAGCAGCACCCCTTCGCGCAATGAGCAGTTCTTC

v_gene: TRBV29-1
abundance: many
d_gene: NA
j_gene: TRBJ2-3
CDR3aa: CSVGLNPGLPDTQYF
CDR3nt: TGCAGCGTTGGACTCAACCCGGGCCTCCCAGATACGCAGTATTTT

v_gene: TRBV15
abundance: few
d_gene: NA
j_gene: TRBJ1-5
CDR3aa: CATSSLGRVNQPQHF
CDR3nt: TGTGCCACCAGCAGCCTCGGTCGGGTTAATCAGCCCCAGCATTTT

v_gene: TRBV3-1
abundance: many
d_gene: TRBD2
j_gene: TRBJ2-1
CDR3aa: CASSQAGLAGGYNEQFF
CDR3nt: TGTGCCAGCAGCCAAGCGGGACTAGCGGGGGGATACAATGAGCAGTTCTTC

v_gene: TRBV28
abundance: many
d_gene: NA
j_gene: TRBJ1-4
CDR3aa: CASSLRGQDEKLFF
CDR3nt: TGTGCCAGCAGTTTACGAGGGCAAGATGAAAAACTGTTTTTT

v_gene: TRBV20-1
abundance: NA
d_gene: NA
j_gene: TRBJ2-2
CDR3aa: CSARDRRKDYNTWELFF
CDR3nt: TGCAGTGCTAGAGATCGCCGGAAGGACTATAACACCTGGGAGCTGTTTTTT

v_gene: TRBV7-9
abundance: many
d_gene: TRBD1
j_gene: TRBJ1-1
CDR3aa: CASSSTKITGDHSTEAFF
CDR3nt: TGTGCCAGCAGCTCCACCAAAATTACAGGGGATCATAGCACTGAAGCTTTCTTT

v_gene: TRBV4-2
abundance: NA
d_gene: TRBD2
j_gene: TRBJ2-3
CDR3aa: CAMSPGLAGGADTQYF
CDR3nt: TGTGCCATGAGCCCGGGACTAGCGGGAGGTGCAGATACGCAGTATTTT

v_gene: TRBV11-2
abundance: NA
d_gene: NA
j_gene: TRBJ2-5
CDR3aa: CASSQQGRETQYF
CDR3nt: TGTGCCAGCAGCCAACAGGGTCGAGAGACCCAGTACTTC

v_gene: TRBV27
abundance: few
d_gene: NA
j_gene: TRBJ1-6
CDR3aa: CASSPPGTKDNSPLHF
CDR3nt: TGTGCCAGCAGTCCCCCCGGGACTAAGGATAATTCACCCCTCCACTTT

v_gene: TRBV20-1
abundance: NA
d_gene: TRBD2
j_gene: TRBJ2-1
CDR3aa: CSAPIIAGGWGEQFF
CDR3nt: TGCAGTGCTCCTATAATAGCGGGAGGGTGGGGTGAGCAGTTCTTC

v_gene: TRBV5-6
abundance: few
d_gene: NA
j_gene: TRBJ2-7
CDR3aa: CASSLMTGGDYEQYF
CDR3nt: TGTGCCAGCAGCTTAATGACGGGGGGCGACTACGAGCAGTACTTC

v_gene: TRBV7-2
abundance: few
d_gene: TRBD1
j_gene: TRBJ1-6
CDR3aa: CASSLAGQGNSPLHF
CDR3nt: TGTGCCAGCAGCTTAGCGGGACAGGGGAATTCACCCCTCCACTTT

v_gene: TRBV28
abundance: many
d_gene: NA
j_gene: TRBJ2-1
CDR3aa: CASSPSGNYNEQFF
CDR3nt: TGTGCCAGCAGTCCGAGCGGCAATTACAATGAGCAGTTCTTC

v_gene: TRBV29-1
abundance: many
d_gene: NA
j_gene: TRBJ1-1
CDR3aa: CSVSHKRGNTEAFF
CDR3nt: TGCAGCGTCTCCCACAAGCGGGGGAACACTGAAGCTTTCTTT

v_gene: TRBV29-1
abundance: many
d_gene: NA
j_gene: TRBJ1-1
CDR3aa: CSVERVGITEAFF
CDR3nt: TGCAGCGTTGAACGGGTCGGGATCACTGAAGCTTTCTTT

v_gene: TRBV18
abundance: few
d_gene: TRBD1
j_gene: TRBJ2-7
CDR3aa: CASSPWDRVTYEQYF
CDR3nt: TGTGCCAGCTCACCATGGGACAGGGTGACCTACGAGCAGTACTTC

v_gene: TRBV12-3/TRBV12-4
abundance: many
d_gene: TRBD2
j_gene: TRBJ2-3
CDR3aa: CASSLGGRYTDTQYF
CDR3nt: TGTGCCAGCAGTTTGGGCGGGAGGTACACAGATACGCAGTATTTT

v_gene: TRBV5-5
abundance: many
d_gene: NA
j_gene: TRBJ2-4
CDR3aa: CASSLAGRGAKNIQYF
CDR3nt: TGTGCCAGCAGCTTGGCGGGTCGGGGAGCCAAAAACATTCAGTACTTC

v_gene: TRBV4-3
abundance: many
d_gene: TRBD2
j_gene: TRBJ2-1
CDR3aa: CASSQAGLAGAYNEQFF
CDR3nt: TGCGCCAGCAGCCAAGCGGGACTAGCGGGGGCCTACAATGAGCAGTTCTTC

v_gene: TRBV16
abundance: NA
d_gene: NA
j_gene: TRBJ1-5
CDR3aa: CASSQSSQPQHF
CDR3nt: TGTGCCAGCAGCCAATCAAGTCAGCCCCAGCATTTT

v_gene: TRBV12-3/TRBV12-4
abundance: many
d_gene: NA
j_gene: TRBJ1-1
CDR3aa: CASSHPNTEAFF
CDR3nt: TGTGCCAGCAGTCACCCGAACACTGAAGCTTTCTTT

v_gene: TRBV9
abundance: many
d_gene: TRBD2
j_gene: TRBJ2-1
CDR3aa: CASSVALLAGGDNEQFF
CDR3nt: TGTGCCAGCAGCGTAGCCCTACTAGCGGGAGGTGACAATGAGCAGTTCTTC

v_gene: TRBV3-1
abundance: few
d_gene: NA
j_gene: TRBJ1-4
CDR3aa: CASSQGTGSNEKLFF
CDR3nt: TGTGCCAGCAGCCAAGGTACAGGGTCTAATGAAAAACTGTTTTTT

v_gene: TRBV4-2
abundance: few
d_gene: NA
j_gene: TRBJ2-1
CDR3aa: CASSLQRELSYNEQFF
CDR3nt: TGTGCCAGCAGCCTTCAGAGGGAGCTCTCCTACAATGAGCAGTTCTTC

v_gene: TRBV29-1
abundance: many
d_gene: TRBD2
j_gene: TRBJ2-1
CDR3aa: CSVDASGYYNEQFF
CDR3nt: TGCAGCGTCGATGCTAGCGGGTACTACAATGAGCAGTTCTTC

v_gene: TRBV3-1
abundance: many
d_gene: NA
j_gene: TRBJ1-1
CDR3aa: CASSHEGGAFF
CDR3nt: TGTGCCAGCAGCCATGAAGGGGGAGCTTTCTTT

v_gene: TRBV2
abundance: many
d_gene: NA
j_gene: TRBJ2-7
CDR3aa: CASSDYEQYF
CDR3nt: TGTGCCAGCAGTGACTACGAGCAGTACTTC

v_gene: TRBV28
abundance: NA
d_gene: NA
j_gene: TRBJ1-2
CDR3aa: CASSTGGVRRDGYTF
CDR3nt: TGTGCCAGCAGTACGGGGGGCGTAAGAAGGGATGGCTACACCTTC

v_gene: TRBV15
abundance: many
d_gene: NA
j_gene: TRBJ2-1
CDR3aa: CATSDTDNEQFF
CDR3nt: TGTGCCACCAGCGATACGGACAATGAGCAGTTCTTC

v_gene: TRBV28
abundance: many
d_gene: NA
j_gene: TRBJ2-7
CDR3aa: CASSSRPKPYEQYF
CDR3nt: TGTGCCAGCAGTTCCAGACCTAAACCCTACGAGCAGTACTTC

v_gene: TRBV20-1
abundance: many
d_gene: NA
j_gene: TRBJ2-5
CDR3aa: CSASPRGIETQYF
CDR3nt: TGCAGTGCCTCCCCGCGAGGGATCGAGACCCAGTACTTC

v_gene: TRBV6-4
abundance: many
d_gene: NA
j_gene: TRBJ2-7
CDR3aa: CASQQSTTPYYYEQYF
CDR3nt: TGTGCCAGCCAACAGAGCACTACGCCCTACTACTACGAGCAGTACTTC

v_gene: TRBV15
abundance: many
d_gene: NA
j_gene: TRBJ2-2
CDR3aa: CATSRDYGGELFF
CDR3nt: TGTGCCACCAGCAGAGATTACGGCGGGGAGCTGTTTTTT

v_gene: TRBV7-9
abundance: many
d_gene: NA
j_gene: TRBJ2-7
CDR3aa: CASSSGRSEQYF
CDR3nt: TGTGCCAGCAGCTCGGGACGTTCCGAGCAGTACTTC

v_gene: TRBV24-1
abundance: few
d_gene: NA
j_gene: TRBJ1-6
CDR3aa: CAILTGYNSPLHF
CDR3nt: TGTGCCATACTCACGGGCTACAATTCACCCCTCCACTTT

v_gene: TRBV5-1
abundance: many
d_gene: NA
j_gene: TRBJ2-5
CDR3aa: CASSLVAEPQETQYF
CDR3nt: TGCGCCAGCAGCTTGGTGGCAGAGCCCCAAGAGACCCAGTACTTC

v_gene: TRBV27
abundance: many
d_gene: NA
j_gene: TRBJ1-4
CDR3aa: CASIQSDRKINEKLFF
CDR3nt: TGTGCCAGCATACAGTCCGACAGGAAAATTAATGAAAAACTGTTTTTT

v_gene: TRBV5-1
abundance: many
d_gene: NA
j_gene: TRBJ2-1
CDR3aa: CASMGARSYNEQFF
CDR3nt: TGCGCCAGCATGGGGGCGAGGTCCTACAATGAGCAGTTCTTC

v_gene: TRBV2
abundance: many
d_gene: TRBD1
j_gene: TRBJ1-1
CDR3aa: CASSEGQYTEAFF
CDR3nt: TGTGCCAGCAGTGAGGGACAGTACACTGAAGCTTTCTTT

v_gene: TRBV20-1
abundance: few
d_gene: NA
j_gene: TRBJ2-7
CDR3aa: CSARGGGYYEQYF
CDR3nt: TGCAGTGCTAGGGGAGGGGGGTACTACGAGCAGTACTTC

v_gene: TRBV5-1
abundance: many
d_gene: TRBD2
j_gene: TRBJ2-3
CDR3aa: CASSLWGTSGGGTDTQYF
CDR3nt: TGCGCCAGCAGCTTGTGGGGGACTAGCGGGGGGGGTACAGATACGCAGTATTTT

v_gene: TRBV6-1
abundance: NA
d_gene: NA
j_gene: TRBJ2-5
CDR3aa: CAIRGSTGGETQYF
CDR3nt: TGTGCCATCCGGGGGTCCACCGGGGGAGAGACCCAGTACTTC

v_gene: TRBV7-9
abundance: NA
d_gene: NA
j_gene: TRBJ2-7
CDR3aa: CASSLGTRHEQYF
CDR3nt: TGTGCCAGCAGCTTAGGGACCAGGCACGAGCAGTACTTC

v_gene: TRBV7-9
abundance: many
d_gene: NA
j_gene: TRBJ1-2
CDR3aa: CASSPHQGTYGYTF
CDR3nt: TGTGCCAGCAGCCCCCACCAGGGAACCTATGGCTACACCTTC

v_gene: TRBV10-3
abundance: NA
d_gene: TRBD2
j_gene: TRBJ2-5
CDR3aa: CAISTPGTSGETQYF
CDR3nt: TGTGCCATCAGCACACCCGGGACTAGTGGAGAGACCCAGTACTTC

v_gene: TRBV29-1
abundance: many
d_gene: NA
j_gene: TRBJ2-1
CDR3aa: CSVATGFQNSYNEQFF
CDR3nt: TGCAGCGTTGCCACGGGGTTTCAGAACTCCTACAATGAGCAGTTCTTC

v_gene: TRBV20-1
abundance: many
d_gene: TRBD2
j_gene: TRBJ2-5
CDR3aa: CSALGTSEQETQYF
CDR3nt: TGCAGTGCTCTCGGGACTAGCGAACAAGAGACCCAGTACTTC

v_gene: TRBV12-3/TRBV12-4
abundance: few
d_gene: NA
j_gene: TRBJ1-1
CDR3aa: CASTTDRNTEAFF
CDR3nt: TGTGCCAGCACCACGGACAGGAACACTGAAGCTTTCTTT

v_gene: TRBV12-3/TRBV12-4
abundance: NA
d_gene: TRBD2
j_gene: TRBJ2-2
CDR3aa: CASSLARTSGPGTGELFF
CDR3nt: TGTGCCAGCAGTTTAGCGAGGACTAGCGGACCGGGGACCGGGGAGCTGTTTTTT

v_gene: TRBV5-4
abundance: few
d_gene: NA
j_gene: TRBJ2-1
CDR3aa: CASSPWGLPDEQFF
CDR3nt: TGTGCCAGCAGCCCGTGGGGCCTTCCAGATGAGCAGTTCTTC

v_gene: TRBV12-3/TRBV12-4
abundance: many
d_gene: NA
j_gene: TRBJ1-4
CDR3aa: CASGSPNEKLFF
CDR3nt: TGTGCATCGGGCTCTCCGAATGAAAAACTGTTTTTT